This T cell receptor (beta chain) was sequenced for a study of T-cell memory formation after mild COVID-19. Study-wide background: Largely donor-specific sequence clusters came from a couple of donors.

Study-wide points: CD4/CD8 balance characterized clones contracting day 15 to 85, and CD4+ skew characterized later expanders. Unconfirmed was the SARS-CoV-2 specificity of second-wave clones that peaked on day 37.

This clonotype has a handful of counts. The antigen remains unidentified. MiXCR, run by TCRdb on the 5' RACE reads, gives a single entry per CDR3 protein. The sample carries fewer than 550,000 distinct CDR3 sequences, 20% recorded once. The J segment lost 4 bases and the V segment lost 4 bases, leaving 6 bases of the junction unmatched. The CDR3 sequence is 15 residues long. Looked up from germline, CDR1 is SGHRS and CDR2 is YFSETQ. The chain uses TRBV5-1 and TRBJ2-2; 8 bases are shared with TRBD1. The clonotype was recovered from an adult woman who had mild COVID-19 (a few samples of this study predate the infection). Cell type and time point are not known. The sequencing input was PBMCs or a T cell subset sorted from them (not recorded which). For the CDR3, the DNA is TGCGCCAGCAGCAGACCAGGGGGCGGCACCGGGGAGCTGTTTTTT. Protein: CASSRPGGGTGELFF.